This T cell receptor (beta chain) originates from a study of regulatory T cells in long-lasting Graves disease. Study-wide points: Persistent disease exhibited a predilection for TRBV28, TRBJ1-2 and TRBJ2-5.

Time point described: newly diagnosed GD, antithyroid drugs for less than 3 months. From PBMCs, RNA was extracted and then used to make the TCR library. The source of the patients was an endocrinology department in Xi'an, China. Construction of the TCR beta libraries employed iRepertoire HTBI primers in conjunction with Arm-PCR of CDR3 regions. In TCRdb, the multiplex PCR reads were re-called with MiXCR into one record per CDR3 protein. This sample has approximately 350,000 distinct CDR3 sequences, with around 16% found just once. The germline V gene has CDR1 SGHVS and CDR2 FNYEAQ. CDR3 length: 13 residues. Trimming cost V 5 bases and J 5 bases, with 10 bases left between them. The table lists this clonotype with a few counts. Its antigen is still unknown. The sample also formed part of further work on T cells in Graves' hyperthyroidism and ophthalmopathy. That report notes: In blood, most of the thyroid clonotypes expanded above 0.001 were also present. Model-based prediction identified ophthalmopathy a median around 6.7 months prior to its onset.

This chain uses TRBV7-6 with TRBJ1-5, with D hard to call. The sequencing here drew on peripheral blood mononuclear cells (PBMCs), taken at new diagnosis, from a patient treated with antithyroid drugs. The TCR sequence derives from a young woman with Graves disease. CDR3 sequence reads: CASSLSEDQPQHF. In DNA, the CDR3 is TGTGCCAGCAGCCTAAGTGAGGATCAGCCCCAGCATTTT.